The 21 T cell receptor beta chains in this list originate from one sample, sequenced in a study of radiation and T cells in renal cell carcinoma. Sample time point: baseline pretreatment blood. Stated treatment: 15 Gy SBRT to primary tumor, nephrectomy 4 weeks later. TCRdb's copy holds only in-frame clones and misses some; the assay was immunoSEQ multiplex PCR. The table shows approximately 100,000 clones, with 86% occurring only once. The material was blood, obtained from a patient whose treatment included radiotherapy and nephrectomy. The source is a man between 50 and 59 years old with renal cell carcinoma.

The CDR3 nucleotides read TGTGCCAGCAGCTGGACAGATAACTATGGCTACACCTTC. Protein product: CASSWTDNYGYTF. V and J are TRBV7-2 and TRBJ1-2; possibly TRBD1 for D (6 bases). The CDR3 spans 13 residues. The V gene lost 4 bases and the J gene lost 1 base, with 7 bases spanning the gap. CDR1 is SGHTA, CDR2 FQGNSA, per germline.

V and J are TRBV7-8 and TRBJ2-7; tentatively, D is TRBD1 (5 bases). The CDR3 is made up of 18 amino acids. Deletions cut 5 bases from V and 2 bases from J, with 25 bases between. Germline lookup yields CDR1 SGHVS and CDR2 FQNEAQ. The DNA of the CDR3 is TGTGCCAGCAGCCCCGCCGCGATACAGGACCTACCCCCCTACGAGCAGTACTTC. The encoded protein is CASSPAAIQDLPPYEQYF. The full variable domain, rest sourced from reference TRBV7-8 and TRBJ2-7, is GAGVSQSPRYKVAKRGQDVALRCDPISGHVSLFWYQQALGQGPEFLTYFQNEAQLDKSGLPSDRFFAERPEGSVSTLKIQRTQQEDSAVYLCASSPAAIQDLPPYEQYFGPGTRLTVT.

The chain has TRBV15 and TRBJ2-3, with D maybe TRBD1 (7 bases). In germline, CDR1 is LNHNV, CDR2 YYDKDF (reference sequence). CDR3 length: 17 residues. The ends were cut back, 5 bases at V and 1 base at J, with 19 bases in the middle. The CDR3 DNA is TGTGCCACCAGCCAACCCAGGGGGGTAGGTGGCACAGATACGCAGTATTTT. Translated: CATSQPRGVGGTDTQYF.

V gene TRBV9 combines with J gene TRBJ2-3; 7 bases align to TRBD2. This CDR3 contains 16 residues. Per the germline V gene, CDR1 is SGDLS and CDR2 is YYNGEE. The J segment lost 6 bases and the V segment lost 0 bases, leaving 10 bases of the junction unmatched. The CDR3 nucleotides are TGTGCCAGCAGCGTAGGGGCGGGAGTTACTGAGGATACGCAGTATTTT. This codes for CASSVGAGVTEDTQYF. The full variable domain, in which reference TRBV9 and TRBJ2-3 provide the parts outside the CDR3, is DSGVTQTPKHLITATGQRVTLRCSPRSGDLSVYWYQQSLDQGLQFLIQYYNGEERAKGNILERFSAQQFPDLHSELNLSSLELGDSALYFCASSVGAGVTEDTQYFGPGTRLTVL.

In DNA, the CDR3 is TGTGCCAGCTCACCACCGGCGGGAAGGGGACACAATGAGCAGTTCTTC. Translated: CASSPPAGRGHNEQFF. The chain recombines TRBV18 with TRBJ2-1, with D maybe TRBD2 (6 bases). Trimming removed 0 bases at V and 5 bases at J, with 14 bases between. Germline CDR1 is KGHSH and CDR2 is LQKENI. CDR3 length: 16 amino acids.

The table lists this clone with a few counts. This rearrangement joins TRBV7-8 to TRBJ2-2; D is unclear. Germline loops: CDR1 SGHVS, CDR2 FQNEAQ. V was cut by 6 bases and J by 4 bases, with 12 bases left in between. This CDR3 contains 14 residues. The CDR3: CASSRRATTGELFF. DNA of the CDR3: TGTGCCAGCAGTCGCAGAGCAACCACCGGGGAGCTGTTTTTT. The full variable domain, with the rest looked up from reference TRBV7-8 and TRBJ2-2, is GAGVSQSPRYKVAKRGQDVALRCDPISGHVSLFWYQQALGQGPEFLTYFQNEAQLDKSGLPSDRFFAERPEGSVSTLKIQRTQQEDSAVYLCASSRRATTGELFFGEGSRLTVL.

Here the CDR3 DNA reads TGTGCCAGCAGCCGAGGGGGGTCCACAGATACGCAGTATTTT. Translated, it gives CASSRGGSTDTQYF. The rearrangement joins TRBV27 to TRBJ2-3; D is possibly TRBD1 or TRBD2 (6 bases each). Germline lookup yields CDR1 MNHEY and CDR2 SMNVEV (reference sequence). The CDR3 has 14 residues. Between the trimmed V and J ends, which lost 6 bases and 2 bases, there was a span of 12 bases.

Concerning this clone: A far larger clone is just one base off, so this is likely a read error. The V call is TRBV6-7, the J call TRBJ2-3; TRBD2 agrees at 9 bases. TRBV6-7 is marked as an open reading frame, function uncertain. J lost 0 bases, V lost 4 bases, and 2 bases had no gene match. The CDR3 totals 15 residues. The CDR3 loop is CASSFAGGSTDTQYF. CDR3 nucleotides: TGTGCCAGCAGTTTTGCGGGGGGGAGCACAGATACGCAGTATTTT.

The chain joins TRBV5-1 to TRBJ2-5; D possibly matches TRBD1 or TRBD2 (5 bases each). The CDR3 sequence is 14 residues long. Trimming pared 1 base from V and 2 bases from J, leaving 9 bases between. The V gene's germline CDR1 is SGHRS and CDR2 YFSETQ. The CDR3 reads CASSLWGLQETQYF. DNA for the CDR3: TGCGCCAGCAGCTTGTGGGGGTTACAAGAGACCCAGTACTTC. The full variable domain, completed using reference TRBV5-1 and TRBJ2-5, is KAGVTQTPRYLIKTRGQQVTLSCSPISGHRSVSWYQQTPGQGLQFLFEYFSETQRNKGNFPGRFSGRQFSNSRSEMNVSTLELGDSALYLCASSLWGLQETQYFGPGTRLLVL.

This chain uses TRBV19 with TRBJ1-3; 7 bases match TRBD1. Germline V lookup: CDR1 LNHDA, CDR2 SQIVND (reference sequence). The CDR3 has 15 residues. V lost 8 bases to trimming and J lost 2 bases; unmatched junction nucleotides: 9. In DNA form, the CDR3 reads TGTGCCAGTCAAGGGGGCGATACGGCTGGAAACACCATATATTTT. Translation: CASQGGDTAGNTIYF.

CDR3 sequence (DNA): TGCGCCAGCAGCCAAGCCTTAAGTTCTGGAAACACCATATATTTT. This sequence encodes CASSQALSSGNTIYF. The chain combines TRBV4-1 with TRBJ1-3, with D hard to call. The ends were cut back, 1 base at V and 1 base at J, with 8 bases in the middle. Germline CDR1 reads MGHRA; CDR2 reads YSYEKL. The CDR3 has 15 amino acids.

This clone was detected only once. The chain employs TRBV30 and TRBJ1-2, with 8 bases that match TRBD1. Losses at the gene ends were 0 bases for V and 4 bases for J; bases not matched to a gene: 1. This CDR3 is built from 13 residues. Germline loops: CDR1 GTSNPN, CDR2 SVGIG (reference sequence). The CDR3 DNA is TGTGCCTGGAGTGTGGACAGGGTCTATGGCTACACCTTC. The encoded protein is CAWSVDRVYGYTF.

The chain combines TRBV11-2 with TRBJ2-7, with 11 bases lining up with TRBD2. The V gene end was trimmed by 5 bases and the J gene end by 4 bases; junction bases not matched to a gene: 7. Germline V gives CDR1 SGHAT, CDR2 FQNNGV. CDR3 length: 15 amino acids. The CDR3 here is CASSPRTSGGYEQYF. The CDR3 bases are TGTGCCAGCAGCCCGAGAACTAGCGGGGGATACGAGCAGTACTTC.

This clone was picked up a small number of times. V usage is TRBV6-1 and J usage is TRBJ1-6, with a possible D match to TRBD1 (6 bases). Germline lookup yields CDR1 MNHNS and CDR2 SASEGT. The V end was cut by 5 bases, the J end by 14 bases, with 22 bases between. The CDR3 sequence is 15 residues long. The CDR3 loop is CASSTGYRSISSLHF. In DNA form, the CDR3 reads TGTGCCAGCAGTACAGGGTATAGGTCCATCTCGTCCCTCCACTTT.

This clone was found once. The chain employs TRBV28 and TRBJ1-2; D is unclear. V was cut by 2 bases and J by 6 bases, with 19 bases left in between. Germline values: CDR1 MDHEN, CDR2 SYDVKM. There are 16 residues in the CDR3. The CDR3 DNA reads as TGTGCCAGCAGTTTAATCTTCGGTGAAGGTATCAATGGCTACACCTTC. It codes for CASSLIFGEGINGYTF.

Written as DNA, the CDR3 is TGTGCCAGCAGCTTCTCTGGGGACACCACCTACGAGCAGTACTTC. Protein: CASSFSGDTTYEQYF. The chain carries TRBV11-3 and TRBJ2-7, with D tentatively TRBD1 (6 bases). V was shortened by 3 bases and J by 2 bases, with 14 bases between the two germline ends. The CDR3 spans 15 residues. Germline V gene sequence: CDR1 SGHNT, CDR2 YENEEA. The full variable domain, its missing parts supplied by reference TRBV11-3 and TRBJ2-7, is EAGVVQSPRYKIIEKKQPVAFWCNPISGHNTLYWYLQNLGQGPELLIRYENEEAVDDSQLPKDRFSAERLKGVDSTLKIQPAELGDSAVYLCASSFSGDTTYEQYFGPGTRLTVT.

The CDR3: CASRWGRNEQFF. As DNA, the CDR3 is TGTGCCAGCAGATGGGGTCGCAATGAGCAGTTCTTC. The chain links TRBV6-6 to TRBJ2-1; D is uncertain. The CDR3 runs 12 residues. Per the germline V gene, CDR1 is MNHNY and CDR2 is SVGAGI (reference sequence). Trimming took 6 bases from V and 6 from J, leaving 9 bases between them.

This clone was observed a handful of times. The CDR3 here is CASSWPQKLNTEAFF. DNA for the CDR3: TGTGCCAGCAGTTGGCCCCAGAAATTGAACACTGAAGCTTTCTTT. This sequence joins TRBV6-6 and TRBJ1-1; D ambiguous. Germline-derived CDR1 and CDR2 are MNHNY and SVGAGI (reference sequence). Trimming shortened V by 4 bases and J by 0 bases, and 12 bases separated the two germline ends. The CDR3 has 15 amino acids.

V and J are TRBV6-1 and TRBJ2-1; D is unresolved. The CDR3 loop spans 15 amino acids. The germline V and J ends were trimmed by 5 bases and 2 bases, with 13 bases remaining between them. The germline V gene encodes CDR1 MNHNS and CDR2 SASEGT. The CDR3 region is CASSSPGFTYNEQFF. In DNA form, the CDR3 reads TGTGCCAGCAGTTCCCCTGGGTTCACCTACAATGAGCAGTTCTTC.

This chain connects TRBV7-8 to TRBJ2-7; D not certain. This CDR3 region has 12 residues. Trimming left V 1 base short and J 0 bases short, with 1 base between. Germline loops: CDR1 SGHVS, CDR2 FQNEAQ. The CDR3 DNA sequence: TGTGCCAGCAGCTTAGTCTCCTACGAGCAGTACTTC. Translated: CASSLVSYEQYF.

V is TRBV19 and J is TRBJ1-2, with 9 positions matching TRBD1. This CDR3 spans 15 amino acids. Trimming removed 7 bases from V and 3 bases from J; junction bases left unmatched: 9. Germline values: CDR1 LNHDA, CDR2 SQIVND (reference sequence). The DNA of the CDR3 is TGTGCCAGTATATCGGAACAGGGGGCGGACTATGGCTACACCTTC. Its protein is CASISEQGADYGYTF. The full variable domain, completed using reference TRBV19 and TRBJ1-2, is DGGITQSPKYLFRKEGQNVTLSCEQNLNHDAMYWYRQDPGQGLRLIYYSQIVNDFQKGDIAEGYSVSREKKESFPLTVTSAQKNPTAFYLCASISEQGADYGYTFGSGTRLTVV.